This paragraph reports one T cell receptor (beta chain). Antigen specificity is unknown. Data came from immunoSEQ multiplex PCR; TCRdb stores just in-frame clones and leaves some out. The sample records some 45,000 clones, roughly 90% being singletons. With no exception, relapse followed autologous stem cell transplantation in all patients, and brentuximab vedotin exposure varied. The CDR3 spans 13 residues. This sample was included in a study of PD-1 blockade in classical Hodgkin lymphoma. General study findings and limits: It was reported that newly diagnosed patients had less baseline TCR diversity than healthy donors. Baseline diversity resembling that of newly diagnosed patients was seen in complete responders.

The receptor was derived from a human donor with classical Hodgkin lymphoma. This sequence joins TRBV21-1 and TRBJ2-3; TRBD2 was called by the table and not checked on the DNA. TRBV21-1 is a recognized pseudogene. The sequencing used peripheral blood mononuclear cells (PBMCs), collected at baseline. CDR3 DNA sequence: TGTGCGTGGACTAGCGGGCCCCCGGGGACGCAGTATTTT. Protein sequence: CAWTSGPPGTQYF.